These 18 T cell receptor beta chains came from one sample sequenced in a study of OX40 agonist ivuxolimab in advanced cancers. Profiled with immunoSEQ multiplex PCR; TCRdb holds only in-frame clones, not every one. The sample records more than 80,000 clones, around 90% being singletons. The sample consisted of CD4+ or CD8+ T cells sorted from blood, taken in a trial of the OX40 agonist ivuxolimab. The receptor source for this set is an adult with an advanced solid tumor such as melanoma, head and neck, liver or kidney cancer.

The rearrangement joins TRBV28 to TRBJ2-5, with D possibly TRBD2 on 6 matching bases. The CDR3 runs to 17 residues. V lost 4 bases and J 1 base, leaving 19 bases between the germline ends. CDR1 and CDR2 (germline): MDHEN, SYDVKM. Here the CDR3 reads CASSSGSASALQETQYF. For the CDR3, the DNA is TGTGCCAGCAGTTCTGGGTCGGCTAGCGCCCTCCAAGAGACCCAGTACTTC. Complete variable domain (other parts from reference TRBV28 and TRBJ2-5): DVKVTQSSRYLVKRTGEKVFLECVQDMDHENMFWYRQDPGLGLRLIYFSYDVKMKEKGDIPEGYSVSREKKERFSLILESASTNQTSMYLCASSSGSASALQETQYFGPGTRLLVL.

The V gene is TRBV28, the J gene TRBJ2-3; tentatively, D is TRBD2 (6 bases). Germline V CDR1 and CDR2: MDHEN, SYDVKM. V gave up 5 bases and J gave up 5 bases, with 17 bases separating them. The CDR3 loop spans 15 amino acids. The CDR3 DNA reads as TGTGCCAGCAGTACAGTGGAGGGCCTGGGAGATACGCAGTATTTT. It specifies CASSTVEGLGDTQYF.

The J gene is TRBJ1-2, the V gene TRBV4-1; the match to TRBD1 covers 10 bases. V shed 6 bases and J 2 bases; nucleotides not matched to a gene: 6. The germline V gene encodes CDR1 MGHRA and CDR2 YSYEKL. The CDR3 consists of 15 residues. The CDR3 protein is CASRLPGQGNYGYTF. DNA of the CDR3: TGCGCCAGCAGACTTCCGGGACAGGGGAACTATGGCTACACCTTC.

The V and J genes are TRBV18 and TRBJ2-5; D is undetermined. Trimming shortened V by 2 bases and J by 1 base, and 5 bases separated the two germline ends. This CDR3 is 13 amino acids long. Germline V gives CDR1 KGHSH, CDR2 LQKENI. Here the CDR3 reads CASSPGIQETQYF. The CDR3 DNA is TGTGCCAGCTCACCAGGGATCCAAGAGACCCAGTACTTC.

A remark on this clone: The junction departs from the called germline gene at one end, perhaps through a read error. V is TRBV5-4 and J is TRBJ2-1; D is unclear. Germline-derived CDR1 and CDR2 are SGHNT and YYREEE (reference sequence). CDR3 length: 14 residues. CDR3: CATSSSRWYNEQFF. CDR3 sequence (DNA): TGTGCCACCAGCTCGTCTAGGTGGTATAATGAGCAGTTCTTC.

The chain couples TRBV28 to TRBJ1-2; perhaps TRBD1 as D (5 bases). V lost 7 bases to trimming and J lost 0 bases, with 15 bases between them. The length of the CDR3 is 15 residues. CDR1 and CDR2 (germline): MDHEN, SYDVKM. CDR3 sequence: CASTVGGSANYGYTF. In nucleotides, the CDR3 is TGTGCCAGCACGGTTGGGGGATCGGCTAACTATGGCTACACCTTC.

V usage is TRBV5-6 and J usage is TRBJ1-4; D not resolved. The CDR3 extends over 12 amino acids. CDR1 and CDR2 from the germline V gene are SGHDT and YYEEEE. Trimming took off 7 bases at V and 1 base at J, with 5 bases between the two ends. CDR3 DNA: TGTGCCAGCTCCGGAACTAATGAAAAACTGTTTTTT. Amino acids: CASSGTNEKLFF.

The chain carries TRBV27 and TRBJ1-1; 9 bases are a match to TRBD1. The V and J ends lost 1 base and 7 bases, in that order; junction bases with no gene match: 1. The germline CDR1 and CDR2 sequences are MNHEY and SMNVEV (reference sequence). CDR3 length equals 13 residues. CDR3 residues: CASSLLGQGEAFF. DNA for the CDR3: TGTGCCAGCAGTTTATTGGGACAGGGTGAAGCTTTCTTT.

Written as DNA, the CDR3 is TGTGCCAGCAGCTTAACGGGGATCACAGATACGCAGTATTTT. Residues: CASSLTGITDTQYF. The V call is TRBV11-3, the J call TRBJ2-3; perhaps TRBD2 as D (5 bases). This CDR3 is 14 amino acids long. V gave up 2 bases and J gave up 2 bases, with 8 bases separating them. CDR1 and CDR2 from the germline V gene are SGHNT and YENEEA.

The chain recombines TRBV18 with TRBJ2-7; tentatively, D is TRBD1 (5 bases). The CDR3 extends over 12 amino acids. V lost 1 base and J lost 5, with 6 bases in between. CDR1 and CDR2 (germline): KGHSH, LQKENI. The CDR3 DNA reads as TGTGCCAGCTCACCACGCAGGGACGAGCAGTACTTC. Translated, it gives CASSPRRDEQYF. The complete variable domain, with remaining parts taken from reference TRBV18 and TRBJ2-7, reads NAGVMQNPRHLVRRRGQEARLRCSPMKGHSHVYWYRQLPEEGLKFMVYLQKENIIDESGMPKERFSAEFPKEGPSILRIQQVVRGDSAAYFCASSPRRDEQYFGPGTRLTVT.

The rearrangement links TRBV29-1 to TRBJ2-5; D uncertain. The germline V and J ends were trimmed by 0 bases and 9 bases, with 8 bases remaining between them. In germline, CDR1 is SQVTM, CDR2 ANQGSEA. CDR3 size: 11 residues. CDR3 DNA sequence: TGCAGCGTTGAAGATCGGTCGGCCCAGTACTTC. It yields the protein CSVEDRSAQYF.

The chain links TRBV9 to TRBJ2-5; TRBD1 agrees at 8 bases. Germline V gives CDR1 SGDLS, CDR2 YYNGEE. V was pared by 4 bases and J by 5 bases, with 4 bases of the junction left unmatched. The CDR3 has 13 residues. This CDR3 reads CASSRTGLETQYF. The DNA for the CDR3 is TGTGCCAGCAGCAGGACAGGGTTGGAGACCCAGTACTTC.

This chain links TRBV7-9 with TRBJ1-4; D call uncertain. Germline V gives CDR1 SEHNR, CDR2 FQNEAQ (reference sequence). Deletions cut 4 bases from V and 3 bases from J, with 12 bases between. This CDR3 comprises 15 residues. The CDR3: CASSSGPTANEKLFF. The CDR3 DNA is TGTGCCAGCAGCTCAGGCCCGACGGCTAATGAAAAACTGTTTTTT. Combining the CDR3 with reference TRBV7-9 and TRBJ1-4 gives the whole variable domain DTGVSQNPRHKITKRGQNVTFRCDPISEHNRLYWYRQTLGQGPEFLTYFQNEAQLEKSRLLSDRFSAERPKGSFSTLEIQRTEQGDSAMYLCASSSGPTANEKLFFGSGTQLSVL.

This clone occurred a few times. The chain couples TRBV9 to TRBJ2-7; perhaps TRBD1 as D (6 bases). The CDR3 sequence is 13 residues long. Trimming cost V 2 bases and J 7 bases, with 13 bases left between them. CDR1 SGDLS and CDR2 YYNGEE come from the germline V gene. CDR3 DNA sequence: TGTGCCAGCAGCGTGGGACAAGGGAGTGAGCAGTACTTC. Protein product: CASSVGQGSEQYF.

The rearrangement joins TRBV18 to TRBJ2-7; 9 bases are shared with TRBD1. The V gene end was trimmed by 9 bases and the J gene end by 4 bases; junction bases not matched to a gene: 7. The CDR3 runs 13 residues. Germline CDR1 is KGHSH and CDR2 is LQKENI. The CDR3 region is CASTGDRAYEQYF. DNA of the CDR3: TGTGCCAGTACCGGGGACAGGGCATACGAGCAGTACTTC.

The CDR3 here is CASSPSGNEQFF. In DNA, the CDR3 is TGTGCCAGCAGCCCCTCCGGGAATGAGCAGTTCTTC. The chain has TRBV7-9 and TRBJ2-1, with no clear D. Trimming removed 5 bases from V and 7 bases from J, with 9 bases in between. Germline assignment: CDR1 SEHNR and CDR2 FQNEAQ (reference sequence). The CDR3 sequence is 12 residues long.

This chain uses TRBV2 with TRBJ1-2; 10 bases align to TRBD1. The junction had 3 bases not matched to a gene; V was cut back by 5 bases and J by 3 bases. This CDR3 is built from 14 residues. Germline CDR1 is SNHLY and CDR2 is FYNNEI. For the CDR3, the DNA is TGTGCCAGCAGTAGGGGACAGGGGCACTATGGCTACACCTTC. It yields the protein CASSRGQGHYGYTF. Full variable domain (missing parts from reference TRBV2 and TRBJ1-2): EPEVTQTPSHQVTQMGQEVILRCVPISNHLYFYWYRQILGQKVEFLVSFYNNEISEKSEIFDDQFSVERPDGSNFTLKIRSTKLEDSAMYFCASSRGQGHYGYTFGSGTRLTVV.

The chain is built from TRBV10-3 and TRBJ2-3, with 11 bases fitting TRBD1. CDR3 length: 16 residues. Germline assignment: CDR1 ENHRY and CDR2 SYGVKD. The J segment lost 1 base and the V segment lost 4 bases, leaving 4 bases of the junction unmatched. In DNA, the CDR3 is TGTGCCATCAGTGTTGGGACAGGGGGACGCACAGATACGCAGTATTTT. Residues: CAISVGTGGRTDTQYF.